The source of this T cell receptor beta chain is a study of shared clonotypes between healthy human individuals. The study enrolled healthy HIV-negative adults without recent acute infections or vaccinations as donors. Per the original methods: Filtering differed for immunoSEQ, which gave only junction sequences without quality scores. Sequenced by immunoSEQ multiplex PCR; TCRdb stores in-frame clones only, minus some. The DNA was the basis for D and trimming; V, J and clone size are from that table. The table records some 79,000 clones, 62% of them present only once. The trim removed 0 bases at V and 0 bases at J, leaving 7 bases unmatched. The CDR3 is made up of 17 amino acids. CDR1 is MGHRA, CDR2 YSYEKL, per germline.

Sequencing input: memory CD8+ T cells sorted from blood. Subset reported: CD45RO+ cells pooled with CCR7-negative TemRA cells. The receptor comes from a man aged 30 to 45 in good health. The chain is built from TRBV4-1 and TRBJ2-7; the match to TRBD2 covers 8 bases. The CDR3 here is CASSQDWGSGTSYEQYF. In nucleotides, the CDR3 is TGCGCCAGCAGCCAAGATTGGGGTAGCGGGACCTCCTACGAGCAGTACTTC.